This entry lists 18 T cell receptor beta chains sequenced from one sample in a study of OX40 agonist ivuxolimab in advanced cancers. Method: immunoSEQ multiplex PCR; TCRdb's copy keeps in-frame clones and lacks some. The repertoire holds under 50,000 clones, roughly 86% seen once, with 0.38% in the top ten. The material sequenced was CD4+ or CD8+ T cells sorted from blood, taken in a trial of the OX40 agonist ivuxolimab. These receptors were obtained from an adult with an advanced solid tumor such as melanoma, head and neck, liver or kidney cancer.

This chain uses TRBV11-2 with TRBJ2-2; 7 bases match TRBD1. CDR1 and CDR2 (germline): SGHAT, FQNNGV. The CDR3 has 16 residues. J gave up 8 bases and V 4 bases, and 13 bases lay outside the gene matches. Written as DNA, the CDR3 is TGTGCCAGCAGCTCATCCCCACAGGGGATGATGGGGGAGCTGTTTTTT. Its translation: CASSSSPQGMMGELFF. Full variable domain (missing parts from reference TRBV11-2 and TRBJ2-2): EAGVAQSPRYKIIEKRQSVAFWCNPISGHATLYWYQQILGQGPKLLIQFQNNGVVDDSQLPKDRFSAERLKGVDSTLKIQPAKLEDSAVYLCASSSSPQGMMGELFFGEGSRLTVL.

The rearrangement joins TRBV4-2 to TRBJ2-1, with TRBD1 matching over 9 bases. With V trimmed by 3 bases and J by 7 bases, 10 bases remained unmatched. The CDR3 consists of 16 residues. Germline values: CDR1 LGHNA, CDR2 YNFKEQ. The CDR3 nucleotides read TGTGCCAGCAGCCAGTCCGGGACAGGGTCAGCTAATGAGCAGTTCTTC. This translates into CASSQSGTGSANEQFF.

This clone was seen a few times. This rearrangement joins TRBV5-1 to TRBJ1-6, with TRBD1 matching over 7 bases. The germline CDR1 and CDR2 sequences are SGHRS and YFSETQ. The CDR3 totals 14 residues. V shed 4 bases, J shed 7 bases, and the junction held 5 bases outside the gene matches. For the CDR3, the DNA is TGCGCCAGCAGCCCCGGGACAGACAATTCACCCCTCCACTTT. It encodes CASSPGTDNSPLHF.

The CDR3 sequence is CASRTASGQPQHF. The CDR3 DNA is TGTGCCAGCAGGACAGCCTCGGGGCAGCCCCAGCATTTT. V is TRBV6-1 and J is TRBJ1-5; D is perhaps TRBD1 (5 bases). The germline CDR1 and CDR2 sequences are MNHNS and SASEGT. Trimming removed 6 bases at V and 7 bases at J, with 13 bases between. CDR3 size: 13 residues.

This rearrangement joins TRBV9 to TRBJ2-3; D may match TRBD1 or TRBD2 (5 bases each). Trimming pared 4 bases from V and 6 bases from J, leaving 21 bases between. The CDR3 totals 16 residues. Looked up from germline, CDR1 is SGDLS and CDR2 is YYNGEE. CDR3 sequence: CASSPLGGFTQDTQYF. The CDR3 DNA sequence: TGTGCCAGCAGCCCCCTTGGGGGTTTTACACAGGATACGCAGTATTTT.

This clone was seen more than once but under ten times. V is TRBV4-2 and J is TRBJ1-1; D may be TRBD1 (5 bases). Germline CDR1 is LGHNA and CDR2 is YNFKEQ. This CDR3 spans 13 amino acids. V was clipped by 1 base and J by 10 bases, with 13 bases between them. This CDR3 is CASSQVGEEGAFF. The CDR3 DNA reads TGTGCCAGCAGCCAAGTGGGGGAAGAGGGAGCTTTCTTT.

The chain recombines TRBV5-1 with TRBJ1-2, with TRBD1 matching over 8 bases. Germline CDR1 reads SGHRS; CDR2 reads YFSETQ. The length of the CDR3 is 18 residues. After removal of 0 bases from V and 1 base from J, the junction contained 11 bases not matched to a gene. The CDR3 bases are TGCGCCAGCAGCTTGGCAGGACAGGGAGGAGAAAGTAACTATGGCTACACCTTC. Translating gives CASSLAGQGGESNYGYTF. The full variable domain, rest sourced from reference TRBV5-1 and TRBJ1-2, is KAGVTQTPRYLIKTRGQQVTLSCSPISGHRSVSWYQQTPGQGLQFLFEYFSETQRNKGNFPGRFSGRQFSNSRSEMNVSTLELGDSALYLCASSLAGQGGESNYGYTFGSGTRLTVV.

In this sample, this clone turned up once. The chain links TRBV19 to TRBJ2-7, with 7 nucleotides matching TRBD2. Germline trimming cut 5 bases from V and 3 bases from J; bases unmatched to any gene: 10. Germline CDR1 reads LNHDA; CDR2 reads SQIVND (reference sequence). The CDR3 is made up of 15 amino acids. CDR3: CASSPGGRDLYEQYF. The CDR3 region has the DNA TGTGCCAGTAGTCCCGGGGGGAGGGACCTCTACGAGCAGTACTTC.

The chain links TRBV9 to TRBJ1-2; possible D gene TRBD1, 6 bases. Trimming removed 0 bases at V and 2 bases at J, with 17 bases between. There are 17 residues in the CDR3. Germline loops: CDR1 SGDLS, CDR2 YYNGEE. Here the CDR3 DNA reads TGTGCCAGCAGCGTAGAGTCCCCACGCAGGGGCAACTATGGCTACACCTTC. Its translation: CASSVESPRRGNYGYTF.

This rearrangement joins TRBV29-1 to TRBJ1-2; the D gene is possibly TRBD1 (6 bases). Germline V gene lookup returns CDR1 SQVTM and CDR2 ANQGSEA. The CDR3 length is 13 residues. V was clipped by 5 bases and J by 0 bases, with 10 bases between them. In DNA, the CDR3 is TGCAGCGTTAGACAGGCAGCTAACTATGGCTACACCTTC. Its protein product is CSVRQAANYGYTF. Full variable domain (remainder filled in from reference TRBV29-1 and TRBJ1-2): SAVISQKPSRDICQRGTSLTIQCQVDSQVTMMFWYRQQPGQSLTLIATANQGSEATYESGFVIDKFPISRPNLTFSTLTVSNMSPEDSSIYLCSVRQAANYGYTFGSGTRLTVV.

The chain combines TRBV4-2 with TRBJ2-1; TRBD2 matches at 9 bases. With 0 bases clipped from V and 7 bases from J, the junction kept 7 bases outside the gene matches. Germline V lookup: CDR1 LGHNA, CDR2 YNFKEQ. The CDR3 totals 16 residues. The CDR3 sequence: CASSQEGAGGRNEQFF. The CDR3 nucleotides read TGTGCCAGCAGCCAAGAAGGGGCGGGGGGGCGGAATGAGCAGTTCTTC.

This chain joins TRBV19 and TRBJ2-7, with 12 bases fitting TRBD2. This CDR3 is 14 amino acids long. Looked up from germline, CDR1 is LNHDA and CDR2 is SQIVND (reference sequence). Trimming removed 6 bases from V and 2 bases from J; junction bases left unmatched: 2. The CDR3 nucleotides read TGTGCCAGTAGGCGACTAGCGGGGGCCTACGAGCAGTACTTC. As protein: CASRRLAGAYEQYF.

The chain's CDR3 is CASSRLTSVPDEQYF. The CDR3 bases are TGTGCCAGCAGCCGCCTAACTAGTGTTCCGGACGAGCAGTACTTC. This chain links TRBV7-9 with TRBJ2-7; a weak D match, TRBD2 (5 bases). CDR1 is SEHNR and CDR2 is FQNEAQ in the germline V gene (reference sequence). This CDR3 contains 15 residues. The V end lost 5 bases, the J end lost 5 bases, and 19 bases lay between the germline ends.

V usage is TRBV6-6 and J usage is TRBJ1-2, with a weak D call TRBD1 (6 bases). Trimming took 5 bases from V and 2 from J, leaving 9 bases between them. Germline CDR1 and CDR2: MNHNY and SVGAGI (reference sequence). The CDR3 length is 13 residues. The CDR3 region is CASSPGGNYGYTF. Here the CDR3 DNA reads TGTGCCAGCAGTCCCGGGGGCAACTATGGCTACACCTTC.

The gene calls are TRBV4-1 and TRBJ2-2; D gene unclear. The CDR3 spans 16 residues. Trimming stripped 2 bases from V and 2 bases from J, with 12 bases between. Germline CDR1 and CDR2: MGHRA and YSYEKL. This CDR3 reads CASSQLWPFNTGELFF. The CDR3 bases are TGCGCCAGCAGCCAATTGTGGCCCTTTAACACCGGGGAGCTGTTTTTT.

This clone was counted a single time. The rearrangement links TRBV5-1 to TRBJ1-1, with TRBD1 identical over 11 bases. The CDR3 is 16 residues long. The V and J ends lost 3 bases and 1 base, in that order; junction bases with no gene match: 5. The germline CDR1 and CDR2 sequences are SGHRS and YFSETQ. The CDR3 reads CASSSGQGAWNTEAFF. The CDR3 DNA reads as TGCGCCAGCAGCTCCGGACAGGGGGCGTGGAACACTGAAGCTTTCTTT.

V gene TRBV9 combines with J gene TRBJ2-1; 8 nucleotides match TRBD1. The germline V gene has CDR1 SGDLS and CDR2 YYNGEE. This CDR3 is built from 14 residues. The V gene end was trimmed by 2 bases and the J gene end by 4 bases; junction bases not matched to a gene: 2. The CDR3 is CASSVQGAYNEQFF. The CDR3, as DNA: TGTGCCAGCAGCGTTCAGGGGGCTTACAATGAGCAGTTCTTC.

The chain employs TRBV9 and TRBJ2-3, with no clear D. The CDR3 loop spans 13 amino acids. From germline, CDR1 is SGDLS and CDR2 YYNGEE. With 4 bases removed from V and 2 bases from J, the gap between germline ends came to 8 bases. The CDR3 here is CASSLGYTDTQYF. CDR3 DNA: TGTGCCAGCAGCCTCGGTTACACAGATACGCAGTATTTT.